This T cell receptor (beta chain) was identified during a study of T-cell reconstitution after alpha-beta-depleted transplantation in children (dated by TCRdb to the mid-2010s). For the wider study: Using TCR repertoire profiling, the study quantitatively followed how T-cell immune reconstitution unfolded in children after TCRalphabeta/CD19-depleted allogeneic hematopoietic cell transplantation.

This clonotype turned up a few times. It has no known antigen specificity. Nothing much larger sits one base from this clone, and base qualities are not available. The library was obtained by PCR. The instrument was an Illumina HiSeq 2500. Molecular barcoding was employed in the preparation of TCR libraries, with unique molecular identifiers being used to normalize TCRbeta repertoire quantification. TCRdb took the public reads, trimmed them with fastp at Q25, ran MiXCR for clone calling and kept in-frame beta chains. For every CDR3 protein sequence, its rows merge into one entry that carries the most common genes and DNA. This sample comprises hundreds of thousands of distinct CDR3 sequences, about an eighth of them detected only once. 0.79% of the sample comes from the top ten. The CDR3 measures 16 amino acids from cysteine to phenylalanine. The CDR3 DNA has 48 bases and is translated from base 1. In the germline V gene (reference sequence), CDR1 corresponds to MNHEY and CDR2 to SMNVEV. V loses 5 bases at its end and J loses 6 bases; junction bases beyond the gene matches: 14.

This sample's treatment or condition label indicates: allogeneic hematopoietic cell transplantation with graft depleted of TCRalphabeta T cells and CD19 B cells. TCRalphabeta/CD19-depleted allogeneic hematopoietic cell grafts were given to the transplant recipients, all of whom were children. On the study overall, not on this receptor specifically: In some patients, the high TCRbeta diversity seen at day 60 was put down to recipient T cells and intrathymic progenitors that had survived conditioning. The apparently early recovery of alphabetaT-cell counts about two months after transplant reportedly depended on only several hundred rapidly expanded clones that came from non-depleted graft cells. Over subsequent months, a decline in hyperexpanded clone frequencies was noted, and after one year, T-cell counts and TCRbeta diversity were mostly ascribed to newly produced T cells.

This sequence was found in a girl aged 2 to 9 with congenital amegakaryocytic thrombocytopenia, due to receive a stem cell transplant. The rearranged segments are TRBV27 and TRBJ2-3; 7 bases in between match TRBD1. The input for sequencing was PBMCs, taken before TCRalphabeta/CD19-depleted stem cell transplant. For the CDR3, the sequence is CASSPGTVLSVDTQYF. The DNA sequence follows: TGTGCCAGCAGTCCGGGGACAGTTCTCTCGGTGGATACGCAGTATTTT.